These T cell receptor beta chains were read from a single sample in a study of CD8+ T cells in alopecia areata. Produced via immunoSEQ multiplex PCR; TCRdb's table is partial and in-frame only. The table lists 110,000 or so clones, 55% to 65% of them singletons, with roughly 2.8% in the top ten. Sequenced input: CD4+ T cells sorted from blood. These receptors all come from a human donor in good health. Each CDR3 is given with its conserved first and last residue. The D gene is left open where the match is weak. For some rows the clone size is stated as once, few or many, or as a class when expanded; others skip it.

cdr3_aa: CASSDLGTPNTEAFF
cdr3_nt: TGTGCCAGCAGTGACCTCGGGACACCTAACACTGAAGCTTTCTTT
v_call: TRBV25-1
j_call: TRBJ1-1
d_call: NA
clone_size: NA

cdr3_aa: CAISDPGEGDTEAFF
cdr3_nt: TGTGCCATCAGTGACCCCGGGGAGGGGGACACTGAAGCTTTCTTT
v_call: TRBV10-3
j_call: TRBJ1-1
d_call: NA
clone_size: NA

cdr3_aa: CSVLQGGPDTQYF
cdr3_nt: TGCAGCGTTTTACAGGGAGGTCCAGATACGCAGTATTTT
v_call: TRBV29-1
j_call: TRBJ2-3
d_call: NA
clone_size: NA

cdr3_aa: CASSTGTGMYGYTF
cdr3_nt: TGTGCCAGCAGCACCGGGACAGGGATGTATGGCTACACCTTC
v_call: TRBV6-5
j_call: TRBJ1-2
d_call: TRBD1
clone_size: few

cdr3_aa: CASSLGRADNSPLHF
cdr3_nt: TGTGCCAGCAGCTTAGGCAGGGCCGATAATTCACCCCTCCACTTT
v_call: TRBV13
j_call: TRBJ1-6
d_call: NA
clone_size: NA

cdr3_aa: CAWSSRDRGNQPQHF
cdr3_nt: TGTGCCTGGAGTTCCCGGGACAGGGGTAATCAGCCCCAGCATTTT
v_call: TRBV30
j_call: TRBJ1-5
d_call: TRBD1
clone_size: NA

cdr3_aa: CSVVDRGDTDTQYF
cdr3_nt: TGCAGCGTGGTAGACAGGGGAGACACAGATACGCAGTATTTT
v_call: TRBV29-1
j_call: TRBJ2-3
d_call: TRBD1
clone_size: NA

cdr3_aa: CACSGLAENTGELFF
cdr3_nt: TGTGCCTGTTCGGGACTAGCGGAGAACACCGGGGAGCTGTTTTTT
v_call: TRBV30
j_call: TRBJ2-2
d_call: TRBD2
clone_size: NA

cdr3_aa: CASSTGVWYEQYF
cdr3_nt: TGTGCCAGCAGTACAGGGGTGTGGTACGAGCAGTACTTC
v_call: TRBV6-1
j_call: TRBJ2-7
d_call: TRBD1
clone_size: NA

cdr3_aa: CACYPLGTGYGYTF
cdr3_nt: TGTGCCTGTTATCCGTTAGGGACAGGCTATGGCTACACCTTC
v_call: TRBV30
j_call: TRBJ1-2
d_call: TRBD1
clone_size: NA

cdr3_aa: CSAKRTGNQGGAFF
cdr3_nt: TGCAGCGCCAAGAGGACAGGGAACCAAGGTGGGGCTTTCTTT
v_call: TRBV29-1
j_call: TRBJ1-1
d_call: TRBD1
clone_size: few

cdr3_aa: CASSSRDRGPAAIYF
cdr3_nt: TGTGCCAGCAGCTCCCGGGACAGGGGACCCGCCGCCATATATTTT
v_call: TRBV11-2
j_call: TRBJ1-3
d_call: TRBD1
clone_size: NA

cdr3_aa: CASSSQGTLGYGYTF
cdr3_nt: TGTGCCAGCAGCTCACAGGGGACTCTAGGGTATGGCTACACCTTC
v_call: TRBV7-2
j_call: TRBJ1-2
d_call: TRBD1
clone_size: NA

cdr3_aa: CASSGRPSGGPLAKNIQYF
cdr3_nt: TGTGCCAGCAGCGGCCGGCCTAGCGGGGGGCCCTTAGCCAAAAACATTCAGTACTTC
v_call: TRBV7-9
j_call: TRBJ2-4
d_call: TRBD2
clone_size: NA

cdr3_aa: CASGLSPQPGELFF
cdr3_nt: TGTGCCAGCGGTTTATCGCCCCAACCGGGGGAGCTGTTTTTT
v_call: TRBV6-1
j_call: TRBJ2-2
d_call: NA
clone_size: NA

cdr3_aa: CASSPPGLVTDTQYF
cdr3_nt: TGTGCCAGCTCCCCCCCGGGACTAGTGACAGATACGCAGTATTTT
v_call: TRBV6-5
j_call: TRBJ2-3
d_call: TRBD2
clone_size: many

cdr3_aa: CAWTGGQNNQPQHF
cdr3_nt: TGTGCCTGGACAGGAGGACAGAACAATCAGCCCCAGCATTTT
v_call: TRBV30
j_call: TRBJ1-5
d_call: NA
clone_size: NA

cdr3_aa: CASSQAPTVGYEQYF
cdr3_nt: TGCGCCAGCAGCCAAGCTCCGACCGTCGGCTACGAGCAGTACTTC
v_call: TRBV4-3
j_call: TRBJ2-7
d_call: NA
clone_size: NA

cdr3_aa: CASSPRTNTNYGYTF
cdr3_nt: TGTGCCAGCAGCCCCCGGACAAATACTAACTATGGCTACACCTTC
v_call: TRBV7-8
j_call: TRBJ1-2
d_call: NA
clone_size: NA

cdr3_aa: CAWGQGSEQYF
cdr3_nt: TGTGCCTGGGGACAGGGGAGCGAGCAGTACTTC
v_call: TRBV30
j_call: TRBJ2-7
d_call: TRBD1
clone_size: NA

cdr3_aa: CASTSSSYEQYF
cdr3_nt: TGTGCCAGCACTTCCTCATCCTACGAGCAGTACTTC
v_call: TRBV5-6
j_call: TRBJ2-7
d_call: NA
clone_size: NA

cdr3_aa: CASRAGEGNQPQHF
cdr3_nt: TGTGCCAGCAGGGCAGGGGAAGGCAATCAGCCCCAGCATTTT
v_call: TRBV2
j_call: TRBJ1-5
d_call: NA
clone_size: NA

cdr3_aa: CATSRDPTGAPNTEAFF
cdr3_nt: TGTGCCACCAGCAGAGATCCGACAGGGGCGCCTAACACTGAAGCTTTCTTT
v_call: TRBV15
j_call: TRBJ1-1
d_call: TRBD1
clone_size: NA

cdr3_aa: CASSSYRSKNIQYF
cdr3_nt: TGTGCCAGCAGTAGCTACAGGTCCAAAAACATTCAGTACTTC
v_call: TRBV27
j_call: TRBJ2-4
d_call: NA
clone_size: NA

cdr3_aa: CASSHFTPGINEQYF
cdr3_nt: TGCGCCAGCAGCCATTTCACTCCCGGGATCAACGAGCAGTACTTC
v_call: TRBV4-1
j_call: TRBJ2-7
d_call: NA
clone_size: NA

cdr3_aa: CASKQGGKNIQYF
cdr3_nt: TGTGCCAGCAAACAGGGCGGGAAAAACATTCAGTACTTC
v_call: TRBV27
j_call: TRBJ2-4
d_call: NA
clone_size: NA

cdr3_aa: CSTPGTVADTQYF
cdr3_nt: TGCAGCACTCCGGGGACAGTTGCAGATACGCAGTATTTT
v_call: TRBV29-1
j_call: TRBJ2-3
d_call: TRBD1
clone_size: NA

cdr3_aa: CSVALAGHTDTQYF
cdr3_nt: TGCAGCGTTGCACTAGCGGGGCACACAGATACGCAGTATTTT
v_call: TRBV29-1
j_call: TRBJ2-3
d_call: TRBD2
clone_size: NA

cdr3_aa: CASYGQGVGYEQYF
cdr3_nt: TGTGCCAGCTACGGACAGGGGGTAGGTTACGAGCAGTACTTC
v_call: TRBV2
j_call: TRBJ2-7
d_call: TRBD1
clone_size: NA

cdr3_aa: CASSQDRTGGQETQYF
cdr3_nt: TGCGCCAGCAGCCAAGATCGGACAGGGGGACAAGAGACCCAGTACTTC
v_call: TRBV4-1
j_call: TRBJ2-5
d_call: TRBD1
clone_size: NA

cdr3_aa: CAWRSRGPEKLFF
cdr3_nt: TGTGCCTGGAGAAGCAGGGGGCCTGAAAAACTGTTTTTT
v_call: TRBV30
j_call: TRBJ1-4
d_call: TRBD1
clone_size: once

cdr3_aa: CASSTSGGYNEQFF
cdr3_nt: TGTGCCAGCTCCACTAGCGGAGGTTACAATGAGCAGTTCTTC
v_call: TRBV9
j_call: TRBJ2-1
d_call: TRBD2
clone_size: NA

cdr3_aa: CASSLASVGELFF
cdr3_nt: TGTGCCAGCAGCTTAGCTTCGGTCGGGGAGCTGTTTTTT
v_call: TRBV7-2
j_call: TRBJ2-2
d_call: NA
clone_size: NA

cdr3_aa: CSVTRTGGYEQYF
cdr3_nt: TGCAGCGTTACCCGGACAGGGGGCTACGAGCAGTACTTC
v_call: TRBV29-1
j_call: TRBJ2-7
d_call: TRBD1
clone_size: few

cdr3_aa: CASSEPGPMGTIYF
cdr3_nt: TGTGCCAGCAGTGAACCGGGGCCAATGGGCACCATATATTTT
v_call: TRBV25-1
j_call: TRBJ1-3
d_call: NA
clone_size: NA

cdr3_aa: CASSLTQGSSEAFF
cdr3_nt: TGTGCCAGCAGCCTAACACAGGGCAGCTCTGAAGCTTTCTTT
v_call: TRBV7-9
j_call: TRBJ1-1
d_call: NA
clone_size: once

cdr3_aa: CAWGQVNTEAFF
cdr3_nt: TGTGCCTGGGGACAGGTGAACACTGAAGCTTTCTTT
v_call: TRBV30
j_call: TRBJ1-1
d_call: TRBD1
clone_size: once

cdr3_aa: CASSDRGPPRELFF
cdr3_nt: TGCGCCAGCAGCGACAGGGGGCCACCCCGGGAGCTGTTTTTT
v_call: TRBV5-1
j_call: TRBJ2-2
d_call: TRBD1
clone_size: once

cdr3_aa: CASTKTRTDTQYF
cdr3_nt: TGTGCCAGCACGAAGACCCGCACAGATACGCAGTATTTT
v_call: TRBV2
j_call: TRBJ2-3
d_call: NA
clone_size: NA